These 30 T cell receptor beta chains came from one sample sequenced in a study of blood T cell repertoires in COVID-19. Libraries were prepared by immunoSEQ multiplex PCR; TCRdb keeps only in-frame clonotypes and omits some of them. The profile shows approximately 180,000 clones, approximately 81% of them singletons. Sequenced material: peripheral blood. The receptors were gathered from a person between 65 and 79 years old with COVID-19, enrolled during active disease.

Only one count was recorded for this clone. The chain has TRBV12-3 or TRBV12-4 and TRBJ2-2; a possible D gene is TRBD2 (5 bases). There are 13 residues in the CDR3. Trimming shortened V by 6 bases and J by 6 bases, and 11 bases separated the two germline ends. In nucleotides, the CDR3 is TGTGCCAGCAGCGTTCGGGGTCCCGGGGAGCTGTTTTTT. Translated, it gives CASSVRGPGELFF.

The chain links TRBV19 to TRBJ2-2; TRBD2 agrees at 13 bases. The V gene end was trimmed by 5 bases and the J gene end by 3 bases; junction bases not matched to a gene: 9. The CDR3 spans 18 residues. Germline-derived CDR1 and CDR2 are LNHDA and SQIVND (reference sequence). Here the CDR3 DNA reads TGTGCCAGTAGTCCGTCCTGGACTAGCGGGAGACACACCGGGGAGCTGTTTTTT. This encodes CASSPSWTSGRHTGELFF. The full variable domain, completed using reference TRBV19 and TRBJ2-2, is DGGITQSPKYLFRKEGQNVTLSCEQNLNHDAMYWYRQDPGQGLRLIYYSQIVNDFQKGDIAEGYSVSREKKESFPLTVTSAQKNPTAFYLCASSPSWTSGRHTGELFFGEGSRLTVL.

The chain employs TRBV29-1 and TRBJ2-1; D gene unclear. This CDR3 region has 14 residues. The V end lost 4 bases, the J end lost 7 bases, and 17 bases lay between the germline ends. CDR1 and CDR2 from the germline V gene are SQVTM and ANQGSEA. The CDR3 loop reads CSVVLTDWANEQFF. DNA for the CDR3: TGCAGCGTTGTCCTGACGGATTGGGCGAATGAGCAGTTCTTC.

The rearrangement uses TRBV2 and TRBJ2-3; TRBD2 matches 8 bases. Germline V gene sequence: CDR1 SNHLY, CDR2 FYNNEI. V was clipped by 3 bases and J by 2 bases; unmatched bases: 4. The CDR3 sequence is 15 residues long. This CDR3 reads CASSDKRGYTDTQYF. Here the CDR3 DNA reads TGTGCCAGCAGTGATAAGCGGGGGTACACAGATACGCAGTATTTT. The complete variable domain, with remaining parts taken from reference TRBV2 and TRBJ2-3, reads EPEVTQTPSHQVTQMGQEVILRCVPISNHLYFYWYRQILGQKVEFLVSFYNNEISEKSEIFDDQFSVERPDGSNFTLKIRSTKLEDSAMYFCASSDKRGYTDTQYFGPGTRLTVL.

The chain has TRBV6-5 and TRBJ1-6, with D uncertain. Trimming pared 5 bases from V and 8 bases from J, leaving 10 bases between. The CDR3 sequence is 13 residues long. Germline lookup yields CDR1 MNHEY and CDR2 SVGAGI. The CDR3 region is CASSIQDDSPLHF. In nucleotides, the CDR3 is TGTGCCAGCAGTATTCAGGATGATTCACCCCTCCACTTT.

Of note for this clone: One end of the junction is discordant with germline, which a read error may explain. V usage is TRBV4-3 and J usage is TRBJ2-7, with 7 bases identical to TRBD1. CDR1 LGHNA and CDR2 YSLEER come from the germline V gene. The CDR3 has 16 residues. CDR3 DNA sequence: TGCGCCAGCAGACAAGATTCTACAGGGGCTGGGGGCGAGCAGTACTTC. Translating gives CASRQDSTGAGGEQYF.

This clone occurred once. The chain carries TRBV23-1 and TRBJ1-1, with D perhaps matching TRBD1 (6 bases). TRBV23-1 is assigned to the ORF class and has an uncertain function. V lost 2 bases and J lost 6, with 13 bases in between. CDR3 length equals 14 residues. The CDR3 here is CASSQQGPSAEAFF. The CDR3 nucleotides read TGCGCCAGCAGTCAACAGGGGCCAAGCGCTGAAGCTTTCTTT.

This clone was detected once. This chain joins TRBV6-5 and TRBJ1-5; possibly TRBD1 for D (5 bases). Germline lookup yields CDR1 MNHEY and CDR2 SVGAGI. Trimming left V 4 bases short and J 1 base short, with 11 bases between. CDR3 size: 15 residues. In DNA, the CDR3 is TGTGCCAGCAGTTTAGGGGTTATGAGCAATCAGCCCCAGCATTTT. Protein sequence: CASSLGVMSNQPQHF.

V and J are TRBV5-4 and TRBJ1-4; D is perhaps TRBD1 (5 bases). The CDR3 contains 13 residues. From germline, CDR1 is SGHNT and CDR2 YYREEE (reference sequence). Deletions cut 4 bases from V and 8 bases from J, with 12 bases between. The DNA of the CDR3 is TGTGCCAGCAGCGATCGACAGCGAGAAAAACTGTTTTTT. Protein sequence: CASSDRQREKLFF.

This chain links TRBV9 with TRBJ2-2; the D gene is possibly TRBD1 (6 bases). The length of the CDR3 is 19 residues. V was cut by 2 bases and J by 2 bases, with 22 bases left in between. Per germline, CDR1 SGDLS and CDR2 YYNGEE. CDR3 in DNA: TGTGCCAGCAGCGTTCCAGAAGTACTACAGGGTCCCAACACCGGGGAGCTGTTTTTT. As protein: CASSVPEVLQGPNTGELFF.

The chain recombines TRBV6-5 with TRBJ1-5; 11 bases line up with TRBD1. Looked up from germline, CDR1 is MNHEY and CDR2 is SVGAGI. Trimming removed 4 bases from V and 5 bases from J; junction bases left unmatched: 4. The CDR3 runs 15 residues. The DNA of the CDR3 is TGTGCCAGCAGTTTCGGGACAGGGGGGGATCAGCCCCAGCATTTT. Its translation: CASSFGTGGDQPQHF.

CDR3 sequence: CASSVGGENTEAFF. The CDR3, as DNA: TGTGCCAGCAGCGTAGGTGGAGAGAACACTGAAGCTTTCTTT. The gene calls are TRBV9 and TRBJ1-1, with no clear D. Trimming pared 0 bases from V and 1 base from J, leaving 7 bases between. Germline CDR1 and CDR2: SGDLS and YYNGEE. The CDR3 consists of 14 residues.

The genes are TRBV6-5 and TRBJ1-2; tentative D call: TRBD1 (5 bases). In germline, CDR1 is MNHEY, CDR2 SVGAGI. V lost 6 bases to trimming and J lost 4 bases, with 9 bases between them. The CDR3 has 12 amino acids. DNA for the CDR3: TGTGCCAGCAGGGGGGGAATCTATGGCTACACCTTC. Its protein product is CASRGGIYGYTF.

This clone was recorded a few times. This sequence joins TRBV27 and TRBJ2-7; a possible D gene is TRBD2 (6 bases). The ends were cut back, 5 bases at V and 2 bases at J, with 19 bases in the middle. The length of the CDR3 is 16 residues. Per the germline V gene, CDR1 is MNHEY and CDR2 is SMNVEV (reference sequence). CDR3 nucleotides: TGTGCCAGCAGTCCTTTCTTGGGAGGAAGTCCCTACGAGCAGTACTTC. It translates to CASSPFLGGSPYEQYF.

The CDR3 loop reads CASSPGTGWARSYEQYF. The CDR3 region has the DNA TGTGCCAGCAGCCCCGGGACAGGGTGGGCCAGATCCTACGAGCAGTACTTC. This chain uses TRBV11-3 with TRBJ2-7, with TRBD1 identical over 9 bases. The trim removed 5 bases at V and 1 base at J, leaving 12 bases unmatched. Germline V gene data show CDR1 as SGHNT and CDR2 as YENEEA. The CDR3 is made up of 17 amino acids.

This clone came up once. The chain carries TRBV6-2 or TRBV6-3 and TRBJ1-2; TRBD1 matches 7 bases. Trimming removed 5 bases from V and 8 bases from J; junction bases left unmatched: 23. The CDR3 has 18 residues. CDR1 is MNHEY and CDR2 is SVGEGT in the germline V gene. The CDR3 DNA sequence: TGTGCCAGCAGTCTAGGGACAGTTTTAACAGCGGTCGGGGCCGGCTACACCTTC. It codes for CASSLGTVLTAVGAGYTF.

V gene TRBV7-2 combines with J gene TRBJ2-1; 11 nucleotides agree with TRBD2. The CDR3 is 14 amino acids. Looked up from germline, CDR1 is SGHTA and CDR2 is FQGNSA. Germline trimming cut 3 bases from V and 7 bases from J; bases unmatched to any gene: 2. CDR3 region: CASSFSGRGNEQFF. The CDR3 coding sequence is TGTGCCAGCAGCTTTAGCGGGAGGGGGAATGAGCAGTTCTTC.

This chain connects TRBV15 to TRBJ1-5; TRBD1 is a possible D gene (6 bases). With 1 base removed from V and 4 bases from J, the gap between germline ends came to 14 bases. The CDR3 sequence is 16 residues long. From germline, CDR1 is LNHNV and CDR2 YYDKDF (reference sequence). The DNA of the CDR3 is TGTGCCACCAGCAGAGTCGGCAGGGGCGATAATCAGCCCCAGCATTTT. Its protein is CATSRVGRGDNQPQHF.

V gene TRBV7-2 combines with J gene TRBJ2-3; perhaps TRBD2 as D (5 bases). Trimming took 5 bases from V and 4 from J, leaving 13 bases between them. CDR1 and CDR2 (germline): SGHTA, FQGNSA. This CDR3 contains 14 residues. DNA of the CDR3: TGTGCCAGCAGCCCCCTGGCTAGCTCAGATACGCAGTATTTT. It encodes CASSPLASSDTQYF.

The chain couples TRBV19 to TRBJ2-4, with D maybe TRBD1 (7 bases). V gave up 6 bases and J gave up 8 bases, with 17 bases separating them. Germline V gives CDR1 LNHDA, CDR2 SQIVND (reference sequence). CDR3 length: 14 residues. The DNA of the CDR3 is TGTGCCAGTAGCAAAGGGGGCGGGAACCACATTCAGTACTTC. This encodes CASSKGGGNHIQYF.

V is TRBV11-3 and J is TRBJ1-1; TRBD1 agrees at 8 bases. Per germline, CDR1 SGHNT and CDR2 YENEEA. This CDR3 has 15 amino acids. The J segment lost 2 bases and the V segment lost 5 bases, leaving 7 bases of the junction unmatched. The CDR3 nucleotides read TGTGCCAGCAGCCTGAGGCAGGGGGCCAACACTGAAGCTTTCTTT. As protein: CASSLRQGANTEAFF.

This chain links TRBV29-1 with TRBJ2-1, with 9 bases matching TRBD2. J gave up 8 bases and V 7 bases, and 9 bases lay outside the gene matches. Germline CDR1 SQVTM, CDR2 ANQGSEA. The CDR3 runs 13 residues. The DNA of the CDR3 is TGCAGCGCTTGGCTAGCGGGGCTTCATGAGCAGTTCTTC. Translation gives CSAWLAGLHEQFF.

V gene TRBV28 combines with J gene TRBJ2-1; TRBD2 matches at 10 bases. The CDR3 is 18 residues long. Germline CDR1 MDHEN, CDR2 SYDVKM. After removal of 4 bases from V and 4 bases from J, the junction contained 13 bases not matched to a gene. Here the CDR3 reads CASSSRGSGGAGYNEQFF. CDR3 DNA: TGTGCCAGCAGTTCCCGTGGAAGCGGGGGGGCGGGGTACAATGAGCAGTTCTTC.

The chain is built from TRBV19 and TRBJ2-1; a weak D match, TRBD2 (6 bases). V was clipped by 2 bases and J by 3 bases, with 17 bases between them. The V gene's germline CDR1 is LNHDA and CDR2 SQIVND (reference sequence). CDR3 length: 17 residues. CDR3 coding DNA: TGTGCCAGTAGTATATCGGCGAGGCGGGGCATCTACAATGAGCAGTTCTTC. This gives the protein CASSISARRGIYNEQFF.

The J gene is TRBJ2-7, the V gene TRBV27, with TRBD2 matching over 12 bases. There are 16 residues in the CDR3. Trimming cost V 0 bases and J 7 bases; bases outside gene matches: 7. Germline V lookup: CDR1 MNHEY, CDR2 SMNVEV (reference sequence). Here the CDR3 DNA reads TGTGCCAGCAGTTTATCAGGGGGACTAGCGGGCCGGGAGCAGTACTTC. It specifies CASSLSGGLAGREQYF.

The gene calls are TRBV20-1 and TRBJ2-5, with TRBD1 as a possible D gene (6 bases). The CDR3 runs to 14 residues. Looked up from germline, CDR1 is DFQATT and CDR2 is SNEGSKA (reference sequence). V dropped 3 bases and J dropped 1 base, with 12 bases sitting between them. DNA for the CDR3: TGCAGTGCTAGTGTGGACAGACCCCAAGAGACCCAGTACTTC. Its protein is CSASVDRPQETQYF.

The chain uses TRBV10-3 and TRBJ1-2; no definite D call. In germline, CDR1 is ENHRY, CDR2 SYGVKD. This CDR3 has 16 residues. V shed 4 bases and J shed 6 bases, with 21 bases lying between them. CDR3 DNA: TGTGCCATCAGTGGTACCCCGAGAGGTGGGTTCGATGGCTACACCTTC. Amino acid sequence: CAISGTPRGGFDGYTF.

The chain uses TRBV14 and TRBJ1-1; D call uncertain. The CDR3 is 14 amino acids. V was clipped by 1 base and J by 11 bases, with 17 bases between them. CDR1 is SGHDN and CDR2 is FVKESK in the germline V gene. The CDR3 region is CASSQGWQRGTAFF. The CDR3 region has the DNA TGTGCCAGCAGCCAAGGCTGGCAGCGAGGAACGGCTTTCTTT.

The rearrangement joins TRBV11-2 to TRBJ2-3; D gene uncertain. The germline V and J ends were trimmed by 5 bases and 7 bases, with 13 bases remaining between them. This CDR3 has 13 residues. Germline CDR1 SGHAT, CDR2 FQNNGV. CDR3 sequence (DNA): TGTGCCAGCAGCCCCCCGTGGAGCTATACGCAGTATTTT. This codes for CASSPPWSYTQYF.

The chain is built from TRBV28 and TRBJ1-2, with 8 bases lining up with TRBD1. V lost 2 bases, J lost 4 bases, and 3 bases stayed unmatched. Germline V gives CDR1 MDHEN, CDR2 SYDVKM. CDR3 size: 14 residues. The CDR3 DNA follows: TGTGCCAGCAGTTTACGACAGGGGCCCTATGGCTACACCTTC. The encoded protein is CASSLRQGPYGYTF.